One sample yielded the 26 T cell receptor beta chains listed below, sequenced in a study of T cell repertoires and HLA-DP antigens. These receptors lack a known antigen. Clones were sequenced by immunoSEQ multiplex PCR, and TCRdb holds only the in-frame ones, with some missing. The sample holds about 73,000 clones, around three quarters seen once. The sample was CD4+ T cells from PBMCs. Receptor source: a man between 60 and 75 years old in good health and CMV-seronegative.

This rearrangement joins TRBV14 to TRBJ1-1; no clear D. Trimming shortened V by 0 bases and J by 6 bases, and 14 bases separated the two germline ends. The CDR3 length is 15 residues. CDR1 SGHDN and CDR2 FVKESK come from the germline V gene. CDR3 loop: CASSQDRVPQAEAFF. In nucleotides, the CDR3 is TGTGCCAGCAGCCAAGATAGGGTCCCTCAGGCTGAAGCTTTCTTT.

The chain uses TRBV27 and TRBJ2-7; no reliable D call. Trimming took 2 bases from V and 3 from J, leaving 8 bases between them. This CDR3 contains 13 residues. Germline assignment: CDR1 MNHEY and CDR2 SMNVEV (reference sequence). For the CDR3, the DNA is TGTGCCAGCAGTTTACAGCCATTCTACGAGCAGTACTTC. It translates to CASSLQPFYEQYF.

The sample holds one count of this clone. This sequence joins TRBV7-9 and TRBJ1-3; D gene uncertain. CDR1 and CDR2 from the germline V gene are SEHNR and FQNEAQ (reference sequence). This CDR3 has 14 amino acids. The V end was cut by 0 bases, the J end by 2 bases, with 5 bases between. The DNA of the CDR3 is TGTGCCAGCAGCTTAGCAAGAACTGGAAACACCATATATTTT. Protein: CASSLARTGNTIYF.

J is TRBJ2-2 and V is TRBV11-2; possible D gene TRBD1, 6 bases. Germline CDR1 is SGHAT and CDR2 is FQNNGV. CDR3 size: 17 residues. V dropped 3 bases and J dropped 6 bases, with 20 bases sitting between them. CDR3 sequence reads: CASSFLWGPGRPGELFF. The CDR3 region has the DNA TGTGCCAGCAGCTTCCTTTGGGGGCCAGGTAGACCCGGGGAGCTGTTTTTT.

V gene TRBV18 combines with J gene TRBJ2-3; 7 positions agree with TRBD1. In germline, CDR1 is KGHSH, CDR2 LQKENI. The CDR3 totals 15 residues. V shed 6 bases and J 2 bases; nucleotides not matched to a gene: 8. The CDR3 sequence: CASSPTGQNTDTQYF. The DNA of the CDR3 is TGTGCCAGCTCCCCGACGGGACAGAACACAGATACGCAGTATTTT.

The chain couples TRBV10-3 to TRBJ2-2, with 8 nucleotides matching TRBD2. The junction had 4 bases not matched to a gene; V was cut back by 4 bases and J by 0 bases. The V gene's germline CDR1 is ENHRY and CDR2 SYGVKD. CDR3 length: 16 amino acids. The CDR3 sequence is CAISGSGGSNTGELFF. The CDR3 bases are TGTGCCATCAGTGGGAGCGGGGGTTCGAACACCGGGGAGCTGTTTTTT.

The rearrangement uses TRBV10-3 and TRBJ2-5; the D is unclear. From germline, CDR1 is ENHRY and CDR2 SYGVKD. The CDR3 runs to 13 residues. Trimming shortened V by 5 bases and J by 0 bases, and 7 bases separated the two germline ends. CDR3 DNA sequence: TGTGCCATCAGTCCTGGGGACCAAGAGACCCAGTACTTC. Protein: CAISPGDQETQYF.

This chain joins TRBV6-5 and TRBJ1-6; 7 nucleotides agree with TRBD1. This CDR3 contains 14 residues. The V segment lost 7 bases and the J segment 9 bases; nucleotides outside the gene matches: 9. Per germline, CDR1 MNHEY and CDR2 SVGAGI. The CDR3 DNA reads TGTGCCAGCAAGCCCCGACAGGGAGGTTCACCCCTCCACTTT. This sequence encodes CASKPRQGGSPLHF.

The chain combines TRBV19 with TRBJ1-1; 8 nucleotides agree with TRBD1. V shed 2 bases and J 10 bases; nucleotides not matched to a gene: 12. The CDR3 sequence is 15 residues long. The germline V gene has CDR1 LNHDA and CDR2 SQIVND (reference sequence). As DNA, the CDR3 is TGTGCCAGTAGTATATATAAAGGACAGGGTTACGGAGCTTTCTTT. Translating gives CASSIYKGQGYGAFF.

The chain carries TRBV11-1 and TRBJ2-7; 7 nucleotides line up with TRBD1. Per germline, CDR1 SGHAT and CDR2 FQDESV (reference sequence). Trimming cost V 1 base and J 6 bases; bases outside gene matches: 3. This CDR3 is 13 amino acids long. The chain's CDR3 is CASSLVQGVEQYV. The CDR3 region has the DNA TGTGCCAGCAGCTTAGTCCAGGGGGTCGAGCAGTACGTC.

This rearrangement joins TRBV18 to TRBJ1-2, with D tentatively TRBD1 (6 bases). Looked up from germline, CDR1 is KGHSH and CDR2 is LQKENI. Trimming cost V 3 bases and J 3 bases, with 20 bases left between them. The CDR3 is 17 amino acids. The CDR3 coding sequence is TGTGCCAGCTCACCCTTCGACCGACAGGCCCCACACTATGGCTACACCTTC. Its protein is CASSPFDRQAPHYGYTF.

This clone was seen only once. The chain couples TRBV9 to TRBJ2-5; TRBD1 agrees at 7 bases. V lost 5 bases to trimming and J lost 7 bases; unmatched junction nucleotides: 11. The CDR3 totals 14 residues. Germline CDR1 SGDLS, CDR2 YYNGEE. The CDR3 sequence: CASSKTGDGVTQYF. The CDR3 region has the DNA TGTGCCAGCAGTAAAACAGGGGACGGTGTGACCCAGTACTTC.

For the CDR3, the DNA is TGCGCCAGCAGCTTGGGACCTGGACCGAACACTGAAGCTTTCTTT. It is translated as CASSLGPGPNTEAFF. The V gene is TRBV5-1, the J gene TRBJ1-1; D unclear. This CDR3 spans 15 amino acids. The germline CDR1 and CDR2 sequences are SGHRS and YFSETQ. V was pared by 0 bases and J by 1 base, with 10 bases between.

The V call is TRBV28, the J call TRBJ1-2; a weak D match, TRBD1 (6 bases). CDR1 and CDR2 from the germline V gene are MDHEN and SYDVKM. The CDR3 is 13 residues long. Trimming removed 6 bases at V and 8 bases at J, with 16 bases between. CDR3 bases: TGTGCCAGCAGCTCAGGGACACTGCCGGGCTACACCTTC. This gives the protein CASSSGTLPGYTF.

CDR3 amino acids: CASSSGLVTDTQYF. The CDR3 coding sequence is TGCGCCAGCAGCTCAGGACTAGTTACAGATACGCAGTATTTT. J is TRBJ2-3 and V is TRBV5-1; TRBD2 matches 7 bases. The CDR3 is 14 amino acids. Trimming at V came to 3 bases and at J to 3 bases, leaving 4 bases not matched to a gene. The germline gives CDR1 SGHRS, CDR2 YFSETQ. The full variable domain, its missing parts supplied by reference TRBV5-1 and TRBJ2-3, is KAGVTQTPRYLIKTRGQQVTLSCSPISGHRSVSWYQQTPGQGLQFLFEYFSETQRNKGNFPGRFSGRQFSNSRSEMNVSTLELGDSALYLCASSSGLVTDTQYFGPGTRLTVL.

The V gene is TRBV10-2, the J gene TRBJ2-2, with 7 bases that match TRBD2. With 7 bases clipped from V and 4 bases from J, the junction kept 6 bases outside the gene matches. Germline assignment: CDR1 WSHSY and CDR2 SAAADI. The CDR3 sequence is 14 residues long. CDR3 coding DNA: TGCGCCAGCAATCTAGCGGCGAGCACCGGGGAGCTGTTTTTT. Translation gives CASNLAASTGELFF.

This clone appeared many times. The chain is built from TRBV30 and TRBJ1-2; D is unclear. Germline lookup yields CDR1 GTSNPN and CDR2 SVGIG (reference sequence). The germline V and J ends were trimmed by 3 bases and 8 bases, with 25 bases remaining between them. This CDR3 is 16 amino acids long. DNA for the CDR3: TGTGCCTGGAGCCAACCGGATGGGGTTCGGCTTCGAGGCTACACCTTC. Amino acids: CAWSQPDGVRLRGYTF.

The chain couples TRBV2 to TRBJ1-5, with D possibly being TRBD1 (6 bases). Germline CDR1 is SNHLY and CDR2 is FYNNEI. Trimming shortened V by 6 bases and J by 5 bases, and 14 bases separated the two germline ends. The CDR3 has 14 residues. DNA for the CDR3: TGTGCCAGCAGCGAGGACAGAGGATATCAGCCCCAGCATTTT. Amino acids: CASSEDRGYQPQHF.

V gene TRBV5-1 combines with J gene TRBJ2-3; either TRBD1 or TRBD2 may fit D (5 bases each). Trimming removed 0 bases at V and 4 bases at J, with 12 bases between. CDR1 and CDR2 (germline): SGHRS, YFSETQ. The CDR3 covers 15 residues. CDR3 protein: CASSLEGRLADTQYF. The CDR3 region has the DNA TGCGCCAGCAGCTTGGAGGGGAGACTCGCAGATACGCAGTATTTT.

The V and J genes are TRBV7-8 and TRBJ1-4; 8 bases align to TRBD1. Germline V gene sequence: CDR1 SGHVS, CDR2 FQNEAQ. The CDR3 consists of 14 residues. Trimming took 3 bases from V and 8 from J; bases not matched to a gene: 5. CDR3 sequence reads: CASSFSNRGEKLFF. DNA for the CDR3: TGTGCCAGCAGCTTTTCCAACAGGGGGGAAAAACTGTTTTTT.

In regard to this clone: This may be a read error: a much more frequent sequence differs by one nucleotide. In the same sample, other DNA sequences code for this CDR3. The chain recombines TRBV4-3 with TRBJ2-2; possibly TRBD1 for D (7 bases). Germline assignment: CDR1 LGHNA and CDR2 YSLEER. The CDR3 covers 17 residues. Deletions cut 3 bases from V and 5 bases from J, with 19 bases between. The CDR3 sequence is CASSQEGGRTGTGELFF. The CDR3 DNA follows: TGCGCCAGCAGCCAGGAAGGAGGGCGGACAGGAACCGGGGAGCTGTTTTTT.

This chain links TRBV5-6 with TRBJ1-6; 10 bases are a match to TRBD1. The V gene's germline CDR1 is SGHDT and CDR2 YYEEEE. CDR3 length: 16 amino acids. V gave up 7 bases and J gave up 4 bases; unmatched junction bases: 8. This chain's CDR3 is CASGGPGQGYNSPLHF. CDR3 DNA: TGTGCCAGCGGGGGCCCGGGACAGGGGTATAATTCACCCCTCCACTTT. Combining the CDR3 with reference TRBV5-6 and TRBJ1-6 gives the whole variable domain DAGVTQSPTHLIKTRGQQVTLRCSPKSGHDTVSWYQQALGQGPQFIFQYYEEEERQRGNFPDRFSGHQFPNYSSELNVNALLLGDSALYLCASGGPGQGYNSPLHFGNGTRLTVT.

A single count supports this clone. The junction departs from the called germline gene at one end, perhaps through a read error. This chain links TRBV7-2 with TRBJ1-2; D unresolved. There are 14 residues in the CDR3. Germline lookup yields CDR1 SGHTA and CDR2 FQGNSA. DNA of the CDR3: TGTGCCAGCAGCTTAGATGGGAATAACTATGACTACACCTTC. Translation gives CASSLDGNNYDYTF.

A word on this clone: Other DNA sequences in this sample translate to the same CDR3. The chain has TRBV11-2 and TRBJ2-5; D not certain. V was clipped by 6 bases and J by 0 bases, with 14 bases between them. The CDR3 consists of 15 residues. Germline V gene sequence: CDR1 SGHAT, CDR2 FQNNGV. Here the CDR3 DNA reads TGTGCCAGCAGTTTAAATCCGAACTACCAAGAGACCCAGTACTTC. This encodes CASSLNPNYQETQYF.

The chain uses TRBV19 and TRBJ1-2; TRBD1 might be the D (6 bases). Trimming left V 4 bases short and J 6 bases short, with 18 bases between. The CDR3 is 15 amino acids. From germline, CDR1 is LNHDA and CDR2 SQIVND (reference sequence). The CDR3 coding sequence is TGTGCCAGTAGTACATTTCCCTCGGGGGCGCATGGCTACACCTTC. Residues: CASSTFPSGAHGYTF.

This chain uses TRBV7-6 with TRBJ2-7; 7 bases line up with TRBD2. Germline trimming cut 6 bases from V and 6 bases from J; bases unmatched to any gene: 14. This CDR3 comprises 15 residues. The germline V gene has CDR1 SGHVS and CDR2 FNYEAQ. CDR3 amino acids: CASSPGGRVLAEQYV. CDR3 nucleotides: TGTGCCAGCAGTCCCGGGGGGAGGGTCTTGGCCGAGCAGTACGTC.